The clone carrying this T cell receptor (beta chain) appeared a few times. Its antigen is undetermined. The sample comes from a study of beta chain features in type 1 diabetes. In the study overall: Across all samples, about 100,000,000 sorted cells were examined. The study's findings and limits: Among all four CD4+ subsets, Type 1 diabetes patients had TCRB CDR3s that were moderately but significantly shorter. PCR might preferentially amplify shorter templates, equally in patients and controls. Patients showed naive, central memory and Treg TCRB repertoires that appeared more similar than those of healthy donors.

Trimming shortened V by 0 bases and J by 4 bases, and 4 bases separated the two germline ends. Per the germline V gene, CDR1 is MNHEY and CDR2 is SVGAGI. This CDR3 contains 14 residues. The isolated RNA, all of it, was reverse transcribed, so expressed TCRB transcripts were what got sequenced. Sequenced by immunoSEQ multiplex PCR; TCRdb stores in-frame clones only, minus some. The sample holds 250,000 to 350,000 clones, 11% to 15% seen once. This sequence was found in a man younger than 45 in good health. Source material: central memory CD4+ T cells from blood. This sequence joins TRBV6-5 and TRBJ2-6, with no clear D. The CDR3 coding sequence is TGTGCCAGCAGTTACTCAGTAGGGGCCAACGTCCTGACTTTC. It is translated as CASSYSVGANVLTF.